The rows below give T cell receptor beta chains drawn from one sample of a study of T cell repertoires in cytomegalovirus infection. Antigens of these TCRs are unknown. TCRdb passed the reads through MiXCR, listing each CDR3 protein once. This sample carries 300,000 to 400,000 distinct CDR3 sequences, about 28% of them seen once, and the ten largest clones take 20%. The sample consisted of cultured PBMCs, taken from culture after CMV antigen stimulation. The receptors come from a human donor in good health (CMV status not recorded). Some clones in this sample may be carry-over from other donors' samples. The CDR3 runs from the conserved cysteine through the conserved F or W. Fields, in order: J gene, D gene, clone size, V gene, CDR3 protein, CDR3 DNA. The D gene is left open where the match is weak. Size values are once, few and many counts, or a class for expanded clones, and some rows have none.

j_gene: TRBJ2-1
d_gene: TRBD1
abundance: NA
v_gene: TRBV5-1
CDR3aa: CASSLQGNSYNEQFF
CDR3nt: TGCGCCAGCAGCTTACAGGGGAACTCCTACAATGAGCAGTTCTTC

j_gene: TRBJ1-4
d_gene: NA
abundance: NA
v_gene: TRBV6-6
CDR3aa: CASRTGLFNEKLFF
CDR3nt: TGTGCCAGTCGTACAGGGCTCTTTAATGAAAAACTGTTTTTT

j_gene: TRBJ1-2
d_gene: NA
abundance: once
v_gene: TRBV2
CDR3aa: CASSQGPIDGYTF
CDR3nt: TGTGCCAGCAGCCAGGGACCCATAGATGGCTACACCTTC

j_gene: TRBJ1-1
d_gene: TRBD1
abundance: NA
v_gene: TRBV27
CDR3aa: CASSLWGQGAGTEAFF
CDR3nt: TGTGCCAGCAGTTTGTGGGGACAGGGGGCCGGTACTGAAGCTTTCTTT

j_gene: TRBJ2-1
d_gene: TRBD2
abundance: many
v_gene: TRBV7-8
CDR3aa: CASSLGGGGRFNNEQFF
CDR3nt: TGTGCCAGCAGCTTAGGGGGCGGGGGGCGGTTCAACAATGAGCAGTTCTTC

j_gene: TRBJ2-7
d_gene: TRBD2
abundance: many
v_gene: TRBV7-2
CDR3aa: CASSLGTAGAWEQYF
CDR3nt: TGTGCCAGCAGCTTAGGTACAGCGGGGGCTTGGGAGCAGTACTTC

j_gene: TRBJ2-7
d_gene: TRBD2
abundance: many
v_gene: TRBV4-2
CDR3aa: CASSQGGGHTYEQYF
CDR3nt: TGTGCCAGCAGCCAAGGCGGGGGGCACACCTACGAGCAGTACTTC

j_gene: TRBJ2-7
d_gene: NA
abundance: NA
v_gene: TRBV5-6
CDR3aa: CASSFPGLQAPYEQYF
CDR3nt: TGTGCCAGCAGCTTTCCAGGTCTACAGGCACCCTACGAGCAGTACTTC

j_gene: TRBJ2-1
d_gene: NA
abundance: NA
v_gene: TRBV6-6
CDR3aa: CASSPRGRSSYNEQFF
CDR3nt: TGTGCCAGCAGTCCCAGAGGGCGGAGCTCCTACAATGAGCAGTTCTTC

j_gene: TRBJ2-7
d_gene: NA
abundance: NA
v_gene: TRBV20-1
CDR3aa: CSARDYQEIYEQYF
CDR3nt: TGCAGTGCTAGAGACTATCAGGAAATTTACGAGCAGTACTTC

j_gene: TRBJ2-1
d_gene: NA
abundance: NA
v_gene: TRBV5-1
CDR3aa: CASRAYNEQFF
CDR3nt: TGCGCCAGCAGGGCCTACAATGAGCAGTTCTTC

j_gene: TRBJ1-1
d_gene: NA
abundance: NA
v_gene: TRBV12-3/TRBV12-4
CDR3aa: CASSPGHEGVKAFF
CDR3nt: TGTGCCAGCAGCCCAGGCCATGAGGGTGTAAAAGCTTTCTTT

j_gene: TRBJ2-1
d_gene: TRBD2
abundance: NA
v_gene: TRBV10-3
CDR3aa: CAISEELAEQFF
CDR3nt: TGTGCCATCAGTGAGGAACTAGCGGAGCAGTTCTTC

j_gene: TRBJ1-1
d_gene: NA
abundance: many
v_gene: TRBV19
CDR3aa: CASSISSGEGFPEAFF
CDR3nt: TGTGCCAGTAGTATCTCCTCAGGGGAGGGTTTCCCTGAAGCTTTCTTT

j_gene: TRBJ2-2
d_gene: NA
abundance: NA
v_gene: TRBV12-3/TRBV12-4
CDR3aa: CASSTRQINTGELFF
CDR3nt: TGTGCCAGCAGCACCCGACAGATAAACACCGGGGAGCTGTTTTTT

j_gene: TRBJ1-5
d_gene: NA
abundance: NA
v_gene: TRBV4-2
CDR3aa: CASSQVNSNQPQHF
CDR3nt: TGTGCCAGCAGCCAAGTGAACAGCAATCAGCCCCAGCATTTT

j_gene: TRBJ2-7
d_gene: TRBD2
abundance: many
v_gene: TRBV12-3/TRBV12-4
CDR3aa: CASRVAGPSEQYF
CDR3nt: TGTGCCAGCAGGGTAGCGGGGCCGAGCGAGCAGTACTTC

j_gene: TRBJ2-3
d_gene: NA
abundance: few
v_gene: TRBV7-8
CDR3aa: CASSSQGTDTQYF
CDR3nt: TGTGCCAGCAGCTCCCAGGGCACAGATACGCAGTATTTT

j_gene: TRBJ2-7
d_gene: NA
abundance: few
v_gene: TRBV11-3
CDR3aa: CASSFNWGNEQYF
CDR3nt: TGTGCCAGCAGCTTTAATTGGGGGAACGAGCAGTACTTC

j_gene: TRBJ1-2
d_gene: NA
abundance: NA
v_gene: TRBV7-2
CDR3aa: CASSGGGLLNYGYTF
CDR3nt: TGTGCCAGCAGCGGCGGGGGCTTACTTAACTATGGCTACACCTTC

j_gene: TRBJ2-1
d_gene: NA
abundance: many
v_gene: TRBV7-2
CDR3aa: CASSLGDYRSDEQFF
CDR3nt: TGTGCCAGCAGCTTAGGGGATTACAGGTCGGATGAGCAGTTCTTC

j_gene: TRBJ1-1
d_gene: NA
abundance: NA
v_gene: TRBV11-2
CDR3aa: CASSPTGFKTTEAFF
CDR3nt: TGTGCCAGCAGCCCAACCGGGTTCAAAACCACTGAAGCTTTCTTT

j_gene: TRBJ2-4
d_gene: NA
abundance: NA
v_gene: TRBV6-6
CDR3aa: CASSYWGGGGKNIQYF
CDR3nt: TGTGCCAGCAGTTACTGGGGGGGAGGGGGCAAAAACATTCAGTACTTC

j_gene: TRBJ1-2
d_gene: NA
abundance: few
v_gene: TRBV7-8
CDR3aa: CASSLAGQGYGYTF
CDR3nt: TGTGCCAGCAGCTTAGCCGGTCAGGGATATGGCTACACCTTC

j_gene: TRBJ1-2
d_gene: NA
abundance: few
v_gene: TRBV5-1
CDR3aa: CASSFSSTGANYGYTF
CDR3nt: TGCGCCAGCAGCTTCTCATCGACAGGAGCTAACTATGGCTACACCTTC

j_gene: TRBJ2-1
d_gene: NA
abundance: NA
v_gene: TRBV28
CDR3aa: CASSLGEESKPLF
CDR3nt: TGTGCCAGCAGCCTAGGAGAGGAAAGTAAACCCCTCTTC

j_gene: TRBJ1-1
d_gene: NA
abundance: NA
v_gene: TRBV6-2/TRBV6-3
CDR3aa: CASSYTPGRGFTEAFF
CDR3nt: TGTGCCAGCAGTTACACCCCCGGCAGGGGATTCACTGAAGCTTTCTTT

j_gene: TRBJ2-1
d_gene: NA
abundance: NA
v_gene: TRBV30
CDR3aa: CACTSLNNEQFF
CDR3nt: TGTGCCTGTACATCCCTAAACAATGAGCAGTTCTTC

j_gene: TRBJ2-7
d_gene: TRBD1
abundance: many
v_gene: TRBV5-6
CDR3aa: CASSIDRELLVPEQYF
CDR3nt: TGTGCCAGCAGTATCGACAGGGAACTCCTTGTGCCCGAGCAGTACTTC

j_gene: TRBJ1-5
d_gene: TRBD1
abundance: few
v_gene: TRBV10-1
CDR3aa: CASSAGQKGQPQHF
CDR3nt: TGCGCCAGCAGTGCGGGACAGAAAGGACAGCCCCAGCATTTT

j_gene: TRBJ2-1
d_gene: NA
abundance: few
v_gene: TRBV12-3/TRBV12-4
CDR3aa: CASTPGQEQFF
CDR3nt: TGTGCCAGCACCCCTGGACAGGAGCAGTTCTTC

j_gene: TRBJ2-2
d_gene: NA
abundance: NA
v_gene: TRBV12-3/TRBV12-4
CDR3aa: CASSLSGDDTGELFF
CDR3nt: TGTGCCAGCAGTTTATCGGGGGACGACACCGGGGAGCTGTTTTTT

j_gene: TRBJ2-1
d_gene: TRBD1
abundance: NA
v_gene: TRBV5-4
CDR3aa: CASSQQGVLNNEQFF
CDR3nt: TGTGCCAGCAGCCAACAGGGGGTGCTGAACAATGAGCAGTTCTTC

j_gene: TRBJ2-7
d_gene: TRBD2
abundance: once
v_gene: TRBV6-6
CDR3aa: CASKIAGVGSYEQYF
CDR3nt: TGTGCCAGCAAAATAGCGGGAGTAGGGTCCTACGAGCAGTACTTC

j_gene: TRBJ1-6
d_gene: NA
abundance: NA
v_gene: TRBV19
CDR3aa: CASIVGQKDNSPLHF
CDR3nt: TGTGCCAGTATCGTCGGACAGAAAGACAATTCACCCCTCCACTTT

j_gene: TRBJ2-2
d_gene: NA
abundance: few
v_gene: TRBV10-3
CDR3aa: CAISESRPPDGELFF
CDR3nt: TGTGCCATCAGTGAATCACGACCACCGGACGGGGAGCTGTTTTTT

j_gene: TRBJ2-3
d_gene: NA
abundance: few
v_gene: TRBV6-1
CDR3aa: CASSEGASRYTDTQYF
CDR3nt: TGTGCCAGCAGTGAAGGAGCTAGCCGTTACACAGATACGCAGTATTTT

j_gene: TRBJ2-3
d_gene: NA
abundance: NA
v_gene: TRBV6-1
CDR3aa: CASSDSDTQYF
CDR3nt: TGTGCCAGCAGTGATTCAGATACGCAGTATTTT

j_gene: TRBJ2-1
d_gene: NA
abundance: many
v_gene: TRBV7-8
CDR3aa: CASRPSSADSYNEQFF
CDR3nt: TGTGCCAGCAGACCCTCTAGCGCGGACTCCTACAATGAGCAGTTCTTC

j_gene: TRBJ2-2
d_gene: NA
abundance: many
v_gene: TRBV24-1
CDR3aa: CATRNTGELFF
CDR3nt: TGTGCCACCCGGAACACCGGGGAGCTGTTTTTT